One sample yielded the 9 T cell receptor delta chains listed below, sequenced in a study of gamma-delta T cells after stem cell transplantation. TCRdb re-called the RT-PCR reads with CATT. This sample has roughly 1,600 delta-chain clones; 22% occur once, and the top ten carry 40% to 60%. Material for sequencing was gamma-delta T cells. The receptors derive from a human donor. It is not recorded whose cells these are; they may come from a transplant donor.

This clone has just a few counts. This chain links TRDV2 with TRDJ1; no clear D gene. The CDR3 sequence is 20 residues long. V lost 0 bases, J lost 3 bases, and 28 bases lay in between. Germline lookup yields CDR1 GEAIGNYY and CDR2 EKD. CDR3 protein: CACDTIGGGRGGEGADKLIF. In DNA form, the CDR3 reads TGTGCCTGTGACACCATCGGAGGCGGACGAGGAGGAGAGGGCGCCGATAAACTCATCTTT.

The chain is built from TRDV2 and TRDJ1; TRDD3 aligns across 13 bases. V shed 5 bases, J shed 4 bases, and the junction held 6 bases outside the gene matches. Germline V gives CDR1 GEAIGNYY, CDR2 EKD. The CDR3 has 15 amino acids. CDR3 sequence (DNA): TGTGCCTGTGTCCGACTGGGGGATACGGTCGATAAACTCATCTTT. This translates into CACVRLGDTVDKLIF.

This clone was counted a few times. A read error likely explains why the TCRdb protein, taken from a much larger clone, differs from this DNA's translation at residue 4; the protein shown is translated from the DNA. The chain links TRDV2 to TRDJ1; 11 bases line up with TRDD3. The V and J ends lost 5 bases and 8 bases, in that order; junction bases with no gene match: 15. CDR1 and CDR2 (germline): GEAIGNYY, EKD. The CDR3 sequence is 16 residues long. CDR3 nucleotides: TGTGCCTGTGGCCGACTGGGTGCTGGGGGATACCTAAAACTCATCTTT. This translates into CACGRLGAGGYLKLIF.

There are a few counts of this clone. The CDR3 nucleotides read TGTGCCTGTGACACCGTCGGGAGTGGAGGTGGGATACAGAAAGATTATTCCGTGGCAGCACAACTCTTCTTT. It specifies CACDTVGSGGGIQKDYSVAAQLFF. The chain combines TRDV2 with TRDJ2; 7 nucleotides match TRDD3. Germline-derived CDR1 and CDR2 are GEAIGNYY and EKD. This CDR3 has 24 residues. V dropped 0 bases and J dropped 6; count of bases not matched to a gene: 33.

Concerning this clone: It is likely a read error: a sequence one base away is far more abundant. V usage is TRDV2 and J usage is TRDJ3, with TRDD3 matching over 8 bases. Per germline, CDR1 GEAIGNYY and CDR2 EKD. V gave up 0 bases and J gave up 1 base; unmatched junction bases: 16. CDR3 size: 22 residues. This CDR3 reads CACDTVTQLLGGSSWDTRQMFF. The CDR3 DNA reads TGTGCCTGTGACACCGTCACGCAACTACTGGGGGGTAGTTCCTGGGACACCCGACAGATGTTTTTC.

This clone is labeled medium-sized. In nucleotides, the CDR3 is TGTGCCTGTGACACCGTTGAGCTCCCAGGGGGGGGCACCGATAAACTCATCTTT. Its protein product is CACDTVELPGGGTDKLIF. The chain employs TRDV2 and TRDJ1; D might be TRDD3 (5 bases). V lost 0 bases to trimming and J lost 1 base, with 20 bases between them. CDR3 length: 18 amino acids. Germline loops: CDR1 GEAIGNYY, CDR2 EKD.

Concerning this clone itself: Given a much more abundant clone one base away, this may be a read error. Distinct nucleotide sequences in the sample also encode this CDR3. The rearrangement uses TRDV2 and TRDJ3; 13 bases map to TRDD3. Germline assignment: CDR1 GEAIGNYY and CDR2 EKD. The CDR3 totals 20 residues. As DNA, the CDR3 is TGTGCCTGTGACGGGGTACTGGGGGATACGAGCTCCTGGGACACCCGTCAGATGTTTTTC. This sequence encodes CACDGVLGDTSSWDTRQMFF.

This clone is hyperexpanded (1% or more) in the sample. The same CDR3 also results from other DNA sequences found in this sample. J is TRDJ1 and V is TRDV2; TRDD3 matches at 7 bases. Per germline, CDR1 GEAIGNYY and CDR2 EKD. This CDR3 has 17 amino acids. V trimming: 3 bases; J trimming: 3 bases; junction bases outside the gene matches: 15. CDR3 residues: CACDPIGGIQNADKLIF. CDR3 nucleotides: TGTGCCTGTGACCCGATAGGCGGGATACAGAACGCCGATAAACTCATCTTT.

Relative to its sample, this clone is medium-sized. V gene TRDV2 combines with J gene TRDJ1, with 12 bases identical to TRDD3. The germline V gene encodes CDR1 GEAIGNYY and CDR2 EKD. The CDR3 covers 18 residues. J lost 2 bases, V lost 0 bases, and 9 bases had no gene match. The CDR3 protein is CACDTVAGGYGGTDKLIF. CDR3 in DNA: TGTGCCTGTGACACCGTCGCTGGGGGATACGGAGGGACCGATAAACTCATCTTT.